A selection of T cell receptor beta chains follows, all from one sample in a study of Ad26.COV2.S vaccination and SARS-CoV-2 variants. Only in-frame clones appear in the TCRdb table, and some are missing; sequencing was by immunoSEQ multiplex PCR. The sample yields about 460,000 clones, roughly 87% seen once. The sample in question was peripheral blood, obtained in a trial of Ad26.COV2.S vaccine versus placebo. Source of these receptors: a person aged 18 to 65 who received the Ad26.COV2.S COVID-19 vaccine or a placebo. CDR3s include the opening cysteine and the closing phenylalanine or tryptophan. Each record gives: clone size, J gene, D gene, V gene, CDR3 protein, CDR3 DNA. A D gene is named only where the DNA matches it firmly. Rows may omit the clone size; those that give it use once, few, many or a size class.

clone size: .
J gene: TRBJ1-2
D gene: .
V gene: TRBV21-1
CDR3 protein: CASDRAGGLFRGGYTF
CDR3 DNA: TGTGCCAGCGATCGGGCAGGGGGCCTTTTTAGGGGAGGCTACACCTTC

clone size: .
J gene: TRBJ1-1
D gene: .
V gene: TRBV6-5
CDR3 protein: CASSYGGLNTEAFF
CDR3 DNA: TGTGCCAGCAGTTACGGCGGACTGAACACTGAAGCTTTCTTT

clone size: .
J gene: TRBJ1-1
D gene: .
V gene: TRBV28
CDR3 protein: CASSSPPGTEAFF
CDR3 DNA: TGTGCCAGCAGTTCTCCCCCGGGCACTGAAGCTTTCTTT

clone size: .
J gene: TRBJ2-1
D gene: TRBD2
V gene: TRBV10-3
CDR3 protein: CAITEREGLYEQFF
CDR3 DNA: TGTGCCATCACAGAGCGGGAGGGGCTTTATGAGCAGTTCTTC

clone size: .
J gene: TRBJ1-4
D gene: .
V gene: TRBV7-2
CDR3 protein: CASSLAGSNEKLFF
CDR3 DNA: TGTGCCAGCAGCTTAGCAGGGTCTAATGAAAAACTGTTTTTT

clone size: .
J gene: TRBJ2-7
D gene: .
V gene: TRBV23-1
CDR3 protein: CASSQPSVSWWTPLEQYF
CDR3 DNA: TGCGCCAGCAGTCAACCGTCAGTCAGTTGGTGGACCCCCCTCGAGCAGTACTTC

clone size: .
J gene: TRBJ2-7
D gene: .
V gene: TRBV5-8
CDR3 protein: CASGRQGGIPEQYF
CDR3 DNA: TGTGCCAGCGGAAGACAGGGAGGAATCCCCGAGCAGTACTTC

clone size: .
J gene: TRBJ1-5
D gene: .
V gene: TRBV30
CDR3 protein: CAWSPGGAHNQPQHF
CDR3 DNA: TGTGCCTGGAGCCCAGGAGGGGCACACAATCAGCCCCAGCATTTT

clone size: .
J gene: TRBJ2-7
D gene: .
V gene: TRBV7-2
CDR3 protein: CASSPLGGSYEQYF
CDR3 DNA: TGTGCCAGCAGCCCCTTAGGAGGTTCCTACGAGCAGTACTTC

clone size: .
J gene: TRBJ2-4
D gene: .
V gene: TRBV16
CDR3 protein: CASSQKTSLKNIQYF
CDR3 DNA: TGTGCCAGCAGCCAGAAAACTAGCCTCAAAAACATTCAGTACTTC

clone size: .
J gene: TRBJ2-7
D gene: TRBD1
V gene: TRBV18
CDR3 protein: CASSPVWTGNGYEQYF
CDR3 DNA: TGTGCCAGCTCACCAGTATGGACAGGGAATGGCTACGAGCAGTACTTC

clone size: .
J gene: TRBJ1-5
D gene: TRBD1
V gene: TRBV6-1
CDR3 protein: CASSGIGTGGGLNQPQHF
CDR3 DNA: TGTGCCAGCAGTGGTATAGGGACAGGGGGCGGGTTGAACCAGCCCCAGCATTTT

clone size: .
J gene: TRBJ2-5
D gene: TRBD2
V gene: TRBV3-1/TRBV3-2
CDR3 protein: CASSQEPSGSISRETQYF
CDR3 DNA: TGTGCCAGCAGCCAAGAGCCTAGCGGGAGTATAAGTAGGGAGACCCAGTACTTC

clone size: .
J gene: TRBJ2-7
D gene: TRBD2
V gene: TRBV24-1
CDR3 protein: CATSDAGGAHEQYF
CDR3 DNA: TGTGCCACCAGTGACGCCGGGGGGGCTCACGAGCAGTACTTC

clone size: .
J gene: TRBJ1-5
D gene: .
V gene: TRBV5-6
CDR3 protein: CASSRRAGGNQPQHF
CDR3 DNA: TGTGCCAGCAGTAGGAGGGCGGGGGGCAATCAGCCCCAGCATTTT

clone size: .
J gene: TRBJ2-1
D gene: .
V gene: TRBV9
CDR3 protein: CASSVARDEQFF
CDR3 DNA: TGTGCCAGCAGCGTAGCTAGGGATGAGCAGTTCTTC

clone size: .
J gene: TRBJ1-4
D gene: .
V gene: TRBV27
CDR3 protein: CASRPGAGVGEKLFF
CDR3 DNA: TGTGCCAGCAGGCCCGGGGCAGGGGTAGGTGAAAAACTGTTTTTT

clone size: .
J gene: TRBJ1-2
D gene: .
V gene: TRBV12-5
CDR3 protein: CASGFGGQIYGYTF
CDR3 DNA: TGTGCTAGTGGTTTTGGGGGACAAATCTATGGCTACACCTTC

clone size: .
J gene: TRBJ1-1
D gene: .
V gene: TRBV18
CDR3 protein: CASSRDHMNTEAFF
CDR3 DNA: TGTGCCAGCTCACGGGACCACATGAACACTGAAGCTTTCTTT

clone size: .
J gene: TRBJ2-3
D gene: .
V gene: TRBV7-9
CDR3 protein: CASDTQYF
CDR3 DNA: TGTGCCAGCGATACGCAGTATTTT

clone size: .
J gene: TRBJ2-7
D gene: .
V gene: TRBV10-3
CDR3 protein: CAISESSDTDYEQYF
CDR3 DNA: TGTGCCATCAGTGAGTCGAGTGACACAGACTACGAGCAGTACTTC

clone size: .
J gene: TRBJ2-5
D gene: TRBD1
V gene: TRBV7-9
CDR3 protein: CASSPTGLRETQYF
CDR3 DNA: TGTGCCAGCAGCCCGACAGGGCTCCGGGAGACCCAGTACTTC

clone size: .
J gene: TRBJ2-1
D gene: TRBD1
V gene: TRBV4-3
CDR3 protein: CASSRGQGAYNEQFF
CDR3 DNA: TGCGCCAGCAGCCGAGGACAGGGGGCGTACAATGAGCAGTTCTTC

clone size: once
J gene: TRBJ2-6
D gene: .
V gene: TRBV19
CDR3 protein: CASSRGSGANVLTF
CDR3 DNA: TGTGCCAGTAGTAGGGGGTCTGGGGCCAACGTCCTGACTTTC

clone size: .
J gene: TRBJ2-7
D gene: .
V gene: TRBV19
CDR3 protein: CASSSPGRSSYEQYF
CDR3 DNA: TGTGCCAGTAGTTCACCGGGACGGAGCTCCTACGAGCAGTACTTC

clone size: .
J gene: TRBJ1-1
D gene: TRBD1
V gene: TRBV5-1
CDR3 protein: CASSLGGQGGNTEAFF
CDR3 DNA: TGCGCCAGCAGCTTGGGGGGACAGGGAGGAAACACTGAAGCTTTCTTT

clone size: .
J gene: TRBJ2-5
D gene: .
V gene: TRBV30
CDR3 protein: CAWSGGETQYF
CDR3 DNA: TGTGCCTGGAGTGGAGGAGAGACCCAGTACTTC

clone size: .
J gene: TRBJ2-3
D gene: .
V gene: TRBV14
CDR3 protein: CASSPFLSTDTQYF
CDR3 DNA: TGTGCCAGCAGCCCATTTCTGAGCACAGATACGCAGTATTTT

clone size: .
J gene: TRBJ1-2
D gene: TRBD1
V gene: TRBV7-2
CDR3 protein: CASSAGQGMGYTF
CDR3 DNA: TGTGCCAGCAGCGCAGGACAGGGGATGGGCTACACCTTC

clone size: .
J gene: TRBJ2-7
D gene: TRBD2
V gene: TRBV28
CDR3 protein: CASGGGLAEYEQYF
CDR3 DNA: TGTGCCAGCGGGGGGGGACTAGCGGAGTACGAGCAGTACTTC

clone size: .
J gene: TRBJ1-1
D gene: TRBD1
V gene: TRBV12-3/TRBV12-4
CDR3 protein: CASSFPRQGAFF
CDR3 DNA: TGTGCCAGCAGTTTTCCCCGACAGGGGGCTTTCTTT

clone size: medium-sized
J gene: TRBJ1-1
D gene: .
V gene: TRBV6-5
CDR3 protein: CASSYGESNTEAFF
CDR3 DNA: TGTGCCAGCAGCTACGGAGAATCGAACACTGAAGCTTTCTTT

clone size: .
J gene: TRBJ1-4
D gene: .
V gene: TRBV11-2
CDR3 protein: CASSLAGYEKLFF
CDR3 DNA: TGTGCCAGCAGCTTAGCCGGGTATGAAAAACTGTTTTTT

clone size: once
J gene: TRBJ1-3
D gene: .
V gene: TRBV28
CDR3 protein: CASRRQGGNTIYF
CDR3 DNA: TGTGCCAGCCGGAGACAAGGAGGAAACACCATATATTTT

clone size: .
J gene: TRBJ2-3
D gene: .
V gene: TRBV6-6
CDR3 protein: CASSYFRGTDTQYF
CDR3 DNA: TGTGCCAGCAGTTACTTTCGGGGCACAGATACGCAGTATTTT

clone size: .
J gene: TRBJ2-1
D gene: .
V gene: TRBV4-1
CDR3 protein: CASSQVPASNEQFF
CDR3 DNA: TGCGCCAGCAGCCAAGTTCCAGCGTCCAATGAGCAGTTCTTC

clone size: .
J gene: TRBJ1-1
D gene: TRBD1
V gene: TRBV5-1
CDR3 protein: CASSDRGPNTEAFF
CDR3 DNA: TGCGCCAGCAGCGACAGGGGGCCGAACACTGAAGCTTTCTTT

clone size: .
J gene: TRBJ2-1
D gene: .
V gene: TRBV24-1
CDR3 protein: CATSDWDTPKQFF
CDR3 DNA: TGTGCCACCAGTGATTGGGACACCCCGAAGCAGTTCTTC

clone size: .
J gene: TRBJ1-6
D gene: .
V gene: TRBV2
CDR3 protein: CASRNRASNSPLHF
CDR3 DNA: TGTGCCAGCAGGAACCGGGCCTCAAATTCACCCCTCCACTTT

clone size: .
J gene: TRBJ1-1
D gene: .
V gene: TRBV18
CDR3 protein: CASSPKRKGKDTEAFF
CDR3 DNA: TGTGCCAGCTCACCAAAACGTAAGGGAAAAGACACTGAAGCTTTCTTT

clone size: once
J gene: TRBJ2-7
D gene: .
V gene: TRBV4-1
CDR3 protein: CASRPTVDSYEQYF
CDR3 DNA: TGCGCCAGCAGACCGACAGTCGACTCCTACGAGCAGTACTTC

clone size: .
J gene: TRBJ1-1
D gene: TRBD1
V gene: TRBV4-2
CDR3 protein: CASSLNQGAGTEAFF
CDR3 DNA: TGTGCCAGCAGCCTCAATCAGGGGGCAGGCACTGAAGCTTTCTTT

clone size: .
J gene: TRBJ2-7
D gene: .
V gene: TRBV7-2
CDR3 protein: CASSPRETYEQYF
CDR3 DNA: TGTGCCAGCAGCCCCCGGGAGACCTACGAGCAGTACTTC

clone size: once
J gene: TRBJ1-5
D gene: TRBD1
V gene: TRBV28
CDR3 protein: CASSWVRGNQPQHF
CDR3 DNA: TGTGCCAGCAGTTGGGTCAGGGGGAATCAGCCCCAGCATTTT

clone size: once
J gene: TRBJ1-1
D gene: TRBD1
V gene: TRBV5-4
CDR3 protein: CASSQGQGRMNTEAFF
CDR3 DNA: TGTGCCAGCAGCCAGGGACAGGGGCGGATGAACACTGAAGCTTTCTTT

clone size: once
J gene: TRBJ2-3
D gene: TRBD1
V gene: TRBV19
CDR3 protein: CASSGADRYTQYF
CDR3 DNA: TGTGCCAGTAGCGGGGCGGACAGGTATACGCAGTATTTT

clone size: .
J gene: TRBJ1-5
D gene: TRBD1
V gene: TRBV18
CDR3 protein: CASSPNRGQVGGNQPQHF
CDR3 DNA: TGTGCCAGCTCACCGAACAGGGGGCAGGTGGGAGGCAATCAGCCCCAGCATTTT

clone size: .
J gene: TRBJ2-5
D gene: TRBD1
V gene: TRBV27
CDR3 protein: CASSLTGGTKTQYF
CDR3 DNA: TGTGCCAGCAGTTTGACAGGGGGGACGAAGACCCAGTACTTC

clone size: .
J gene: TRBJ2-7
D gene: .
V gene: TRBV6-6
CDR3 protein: CASNGQSVPYEQYF
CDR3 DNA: TGTGCCAGCAATGGGCAATCAGTTCCCTACGAGCAGTACTTC

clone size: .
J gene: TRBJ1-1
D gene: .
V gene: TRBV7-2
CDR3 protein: CASTAPGKNTEAFF
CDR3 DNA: TGTGCCAGCACCGCCCCCGGGAAGAACACTGAAGCTTTCTTT

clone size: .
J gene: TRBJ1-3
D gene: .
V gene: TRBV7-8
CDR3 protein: CASSLSPFLSGNTIYF
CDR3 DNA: TGTGCCAGCAGCTTATCTCCGTTTCTCTCTGGAAACACCATATATTTT

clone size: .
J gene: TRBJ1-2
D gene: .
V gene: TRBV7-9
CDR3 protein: CASAPPPGTLSYGYTF
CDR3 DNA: TGTGCCAGCGCCCCACCCCCGGGAACCTTGAGCTATGGCTACACCTTC

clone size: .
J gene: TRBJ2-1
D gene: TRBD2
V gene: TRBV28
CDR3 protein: CASNGPGTKEQFF
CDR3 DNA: TGTGCCAGCAATGGACCGGGGACTAAAGAGCAGTTCTTC

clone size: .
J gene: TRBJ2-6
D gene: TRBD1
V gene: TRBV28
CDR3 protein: CASSSPQGTGANVLTF
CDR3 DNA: TGTGCCAGCAGTTCGCCACAGGGGACAGGGGCCAACGTCCTGACTTTC

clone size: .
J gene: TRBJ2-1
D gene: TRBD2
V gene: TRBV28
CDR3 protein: CASSLFGSGSSYNEQFF
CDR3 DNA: TGTGCCAGCAGTTTATTCGGAAGCGGGAGTTCCTACAATGAGCAGTTCTTC